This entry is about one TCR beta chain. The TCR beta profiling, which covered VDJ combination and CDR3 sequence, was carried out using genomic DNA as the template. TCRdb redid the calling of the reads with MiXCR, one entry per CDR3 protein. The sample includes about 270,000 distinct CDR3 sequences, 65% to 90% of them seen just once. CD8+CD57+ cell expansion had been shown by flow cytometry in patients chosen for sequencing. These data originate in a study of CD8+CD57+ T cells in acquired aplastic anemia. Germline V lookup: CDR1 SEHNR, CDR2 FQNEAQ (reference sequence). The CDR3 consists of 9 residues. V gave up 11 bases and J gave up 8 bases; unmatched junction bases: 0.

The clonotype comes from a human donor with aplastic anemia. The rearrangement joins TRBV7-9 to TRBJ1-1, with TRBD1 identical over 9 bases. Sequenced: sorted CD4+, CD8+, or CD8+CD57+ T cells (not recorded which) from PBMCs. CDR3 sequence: CAGQGEAFF. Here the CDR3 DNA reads TGTGCCGGACAGGGGGAAGCTTTCTTT.